This is a list of T cell receptor beta chains from one sample in a study of T cells in Graves' hyperthyroidism and ophthalmopathy. TCRdb fed the multiplex PCR reads into MiXCR, producing one record per CDR3 protein. The profile shows approximately 520,000 distinct CDR3 sequences, around a quarter of them singletons. Sequencing was performed on blood. These TCRs come from a woman under 40 with Graves' ophthalmopathy. Each CDR3 is given with its conserved first and last residue. D genes are given only for firm matches. Rows may omit the clone size; those that give it use once, few, many or a size class.

d_gene,abundance,v_gene,j_gene,CDR3aa,CDR3nt
TRBD2,.,TRBV6-1,TRBJ2-7,CASSEMPSGGANEQYF,TGTGCCAGCAGTGAAATGCCTAGCGGGGGGGCAAACGAGCAGTACTTC
.,many,TRBV6-2/TRBV6-3,TRBJ1-2,CASTLVRGRGYTF,TGTGCCAGCACCCTTGTTCGGGGTCGGGGCTACACCTTC
.,many,TRBV19,TRBJ1-5,CASSEGAYSNQPQHF,TGTGCCAGTAGTGAAGGGGCTTATAGCAATCAGCCCCAGCATTTT
TRBD1,many,TRBV19,TRBJ1-2,CASSGDRGGYTF,TGTGCCAGTAGTGGGGACAGGGGAGGCTACACCTTC
.,many,TRBV6-4,TRBJ1-5,CASSDSTGVGSNQPQHF,TGTGCCAGCAGTGACTCGACCGGGGTAGGGAGCAATCAGCCCCAGCATTTT
TRBD2,many,TRBV29-1,TRBJ2-7,CSVRETSIEQYF,TGCAGCGTACGGGAGACTAGCATTGAGCAGTACTTC
.,many,TRBV20-1,TRBJ1-2,CSVTGSHGYTF,TGCAGTGTCACAGGGTCCCATGGCTACACCTTC
TRBD2,many,TRBV4-2,TRBJ2-3,CASSQESSGNTDTQYF,TGTGCCAGCAGCCAAGAGTCTAGCGGGAACACAGATACGCAGTATTTT
TRBD1,few,TRBV20-1,TRBJ1-2,CSAIGTARDYGYTF,TGCAGTGCAATCGGGACAGCTAGAGACTATGGCTACACCTTC
.,many,TRBV7-2,TRBJ2-5,CASSPGLDFQETQYF,TGTGCCAGCAGCCCGGGACTTGATTTCCAAGAGACCCAGTACTTC
TRBD1,many,TRBV28,TRBJ2-7,CASSDRAIYEQYF,TGTGCCAGTTCGGACAGGGCCATCTACGAGCAGTACTTC
TRBD1,many,TRBV6-1,TRBJ1-1,CASSDRGTGYTEAFF,TGTGCCAGCAGCGATAGAGGGACAGGTTACACTGAAGCTTTCTTT
.,.,TRBV19,TRBJ1-1,CASSIERMNTEAFF,TGTGCCAGTAGTATAGAACGGATGAACACTGAAGCTTTCTTT
.,many,TRBV6-2/TRBV6-3,TRBJ2-7,CASSNPGYEQYF,TGTGCCAGCAGTAATCCTGGGTACGAGCAGTACTTC
.,few,TRBV11-2,TRBJ1-6,CASSLLASHNSPLHF,TGTGCCAGCAGCTTATTGGCCAGTCATAATTCACCCCTCCACTTT
.,few,TRBV3-1,TRBJ1-6,CASSQDGRRMRSPLHF,TGTGCCAGCAGCCAAGACGGGCGGAGGATGCGGTCACCCCTCCACTTT
.,.,TRBV11-1,TRBJ1-1,CASSRRRVNTEAFF,TGTGCCAGCAGCCGGAGAAGGGTGAACACTGAAGCTTTCTTT
.,many,TRBV6-5,TRBJ2-7,CASSSALYEQYF,TGTGCCAGCAGTTCCGCCCTCTACGAGCAGTACTTC
.,many,TRBV7-9,TRBJ1-1,CASSTDTEAFF,TGTGCCAGCAGCACGGACACTGAAGCTTTCTTT
TRBD2,.,TRBV28,TRBJ2-4,CASSNTGREDIQYF,TGTGCCAGCAGTAACACGGGTCGGGAGGACATTCAGTACTTC
TRBD1,many,TRBV29-1,TRBJ1-2,CSVEATGTGEGGGYTF,TGCAGCGTTGAAGCCACCGGGACAGGGGAGGGAGGTGGCTACACCTTC
.,.,TRBV6-1,TRBJ1-5,CASSPAHSNQPQHF,TGTGCCAGCAGCCCGGCGCATAGCAATCAGCCCCAGCATTTT
TRBD2,.,TRBV6-1,TRBJ2-7,CASSDPGTSGLSYEQYF,TGTGCCAGCAGTGATCCCGGGACTAGCGGGCTCTCCTACGAGCAGTACTTC
.,many,TRBV12-3/TRBV12-4,TRBJ1-2,CASSFVGGRGYTF,TGTGCCAGCAGTTTTGTCGGGGGACGAGGCTACACCTTC
TRBD1,many,TRBV6-2/TRBV6-3,TRBJ2-5,CASSYWTGGETQYF,TGTGCCAGCAGTTACTGGACAGGGGGAGAGACCCAGTACTTC
.,many,TRBV11-2,TRBJ2-5,CASSFTAGTGETQYF,TGTGCCAGCAGCTTTACGGCGGGGACGGGTGAGACCCAGTACTTC
.,.,TRBV25-1,TRBJ1-5,CASSGTVEGPQHF,TGTGCCAGCAGTGGGACAGTAGAAGGGCCCCAGCATTTT
.,many,TRBV20-1,TRBJ2-3,CSARTGTMGAGTQYF,TGCAGTGCTAGGACCGGGACTATGGGGGCGGGTACGCAGTATTTT
.,many,TRBV20-1,TRBJ2-2,CSASVGSGELFF,TGCAGTGCTAGTGTGGGTAGTGGGGAGCTGTTTTTT
.,many,TRBV29-1,TRBJ1-2,CSVEDGAGNYGYTF,TGCAGCGTTGAAGATGGAGCAGGAAACTATGGCTACACCTTC
.,few,TRBV12-3/TRBV12-4,TRBJ2-7,CASSSLGRDVHEQYF,TGTGCCAGCAGCAGCCTCGGGCGGGACGTCCACGAGCAGTACTTC
.,.,TRBV6-1,TRBJ2-7,CASALGRVDEQYF,TGTGCCAGCGCCCTGGGGCGAGTCGACGAGCAGTACTTC
.,many,TRBV7-8,TRBJ1-5,CASTLYRVGINGNQPQHF,TGTGCCAGCACCCTTTACAGGGTGGGTATTAACGGCAATCAGCCCCAGCATTTT
.,.,TRBV20-1,TRBJ1-1,CSAPRGNTEAFF,TGCAGTGCGCCGAGAGGGAACACTGAAGCTTTCTTT
.,many,TRBV29-1,TRBJ1-3,CSVESFSGNTIYF,TGCAGCGTTGAAAGTTTCTCTGGAAACACCATATATTTT
.,many,TRBV18,TRBJ1-1,CASSQEGMNTEAFF,TGTGCCAGCAGTCAAGAAGGAATGAACACTGAAGCTTTCTTT
TRBD1,many,TRBV6-1,TRBJ2-7,CASRDRPSYEQYF,TGTGCCAGCAGGGACAGGCCCTCCTACGAGCAGTACTTC
.,few,TRBV24-1,TRBJ1-5,CATSDSPGPWPQHF,TGTGCCACCAGTGATTCACCCGGGCCTTGGCCCCAGCATTTT
.,many,TRBV7-9,TRBJ1-1,CASSLQSQNTEAFF,TGTGCCAGCAGCCTCCAATCCCAGAACACTGAAGCTTTCTTT
.,many,TRBV7-2,TRBJ1-2,CASSFGGGYGYTF,TGTGCCAGCAGCTTCGGAGGAGGGTATGGCTACACCTTC
.,many,TRBV6-5,TRBJ2-5,CASSVLDSQETQYF,TGTGCCAGCAGTGTACTAGACAGCCAAGAGACCCAGTACTTC
.,many,TRBV6-1,TRBJ1-1,CASGKMAGTFAFF,TGTGCCAGCGGGAAGATGGCAGGGACGTTTGCTTTCTTT
.,.,TRBV12-3/TRBV12-4,TRBJ1-1,CASSLGRVEFRDTEAFF,TGTGCCAGCAGTTTGGGCCGGGTAGAATTTCGCGACACTGAAGCTTTCTTT
.,.,TRBV28,TRBJ2-7,CASSLLGLGAVYEQYF,TGTGCCAGCAGTTTATTGGGCTTAGGAGCAGTATACGAGCAGTACTTC
TRBD1,many,TRBV5-1,TRBJ1-2,CASRRDRGWPGYTF,TGCGCCAGCAGGAGGGACAGGGGATGGCCTGGCTACACCTTC
.,many,TRBV5-1,TRBJ2-2,CASSRQAYTNTGELFF,TGCGCCAGCAGCCGGCAGGCTTACACCAACACCGGGGAGCTGTTTTTT
TRBD1,many,TRBV5-1,TRBJ1-1,CASSRGQATNTEAFF,TGCGCCAGCAGCCGCGGACAGGCTACGAACACTGAAGCTTTCTTT
TRBD1,many,TRBV28,TRBJ1-1,CASSTYPQGIGVTEAFF,TGTGCCAGCAGTACTTACCCACAGGGGATAGGGGTCACTGAAGCTTTCTTT
TRBD1,once,TRBV7-3,TRBJ2-7,CASSLNPGQHGEQYF,TGTGCCAGCAGCTTAAACCCGGGACAGCACGGCGAGCAGTACTTC
.,.,TRBV7-2,TRBJ1-1,CASSLDRRNTEAFF,TGTGCCAGCAGCTTAGACAGGAGAAACACTGAAGCTTTCTTT
.,many,TRBV29-1,TRBJ1-1,CSVAGSADFNTEAFF,TGCAGCGTTGCGGGGTCGGCAGACTTCAACACTGAAGCTTTCTTT